Below, 27 T cell receptor beta chains from the same sample are listed, as sequenced in a study of beta chain features in type 1 diabetes. Expressed TCRB transcripts were sequenced because the isolated RNA had all been reverse transcribed beforehand. Sequenced by immunoSEQ multiplex PCR; TCRdb stores in-frame clones only, minus some. This sample yields approximately 100,000 clones, of which 30% to 40% are seen a single time; 0.06% to 0.075% belongs to the top ten. Material for sequencing was stem cell memory CD4+ T cells from blood. The receptors originated from a woman aged 18 to 35 in good health.

This sequence joins TRBV6-6 and TRBJ2-1, with TRBD2 matching over 8 bases. Trimming at V came to 2 bases and at J to 7 bases, leaving 7 bases not matched to a gene. The CDR3 sequence is 15 residues long. The germline CDR1 and CDR2 sequences are MNHNY and SVGAGI (reference sequence). The CDR3 nucleotides read TGTGCCAGCAGTTACACCGGGAGGGCCACTAATGAGCAGTTCTTC. Its protein product is CASSYTGRATNEQFF.

CDR3 nucleotides: TGTGCCAGCAGCTCCCTAGCGGGAGGCCGCAATGAGCAGTTCTTC. Amino acids: CASSSLAGGRNEQFF. The gene calls are TRBV7-9 and TRBJ2-1; 11 bases align to TRBD2. CDR3 length: 15 amino acids. The V gene end was trimmed by 4 bases and the J gene end by 6 bases; junction bases not matched to a gene: 5. CDR1 and CDR2 (germline): SEHNR, FQNEAQ (reference sequence).

The J gene is TRBJ2-7, the V gene TRBV7-9, with D possibly matching TRBD2 (6 bases). The CDR3 covers 14 residues. CDR1 SEHNR and CDR2 FQNEAQ come from the germline V gene (reference sequence). V lost 5 bases, J lost 3 bases, and 14 bases lay in between. In DNA form, the CDR3 reads TGTGCCAGCAGCCCGGTAGCGGTAGGCTACGAGCAGTACTTC. Translation gives CASSPVAVGYEQYF.

This chain links TRBV13 with TRBJ2-7; possible D gene TRBD2, 5 bases. V was cut by 3 bases and J by 4 bases, with 16 bases left in between. There are 15 residues in the CDR3. Germline CDR1 PRHDT, CDR2 FYEKMQ (reference sequence). The CDR3 nucleotides read TGTGCCAGCAGCTTCTTGTCGGGAAGTTCGTACGAGCAGTACTTC. Translating gives CASSFLSGSSYEQYF.

V usage is TRBV4-1 and J usage is TRBJ2-7; possible D gene TRBD1, 5 bases. From germline, CDR1 is MGHRA and CDR2 YSYEKL. The CDR3 is made up of 17 amino acids. V lost 0 bases and J 5 bases, leaving 20 bases between the germline ends. CDR3 bases: TGCGCCAGCAGCCAAGAGTCCTACTTAGGGGCAGGCAACGAGCAGTACTTC. Protein: CASSQESYLGAGNEQYF.

The chain has TRBV4-3 and TRBJ1-1; D gene uncertain. CDR1 is LGHNA and CDR2 is YSLEER in the germline V gene. Trimming removed 0 bases at V and 5 bases at J, with 7 bases between. The CDR3 has 13 residues. The CDR3 sequence: CASSQEHRTEAFF. The CDR3, as DNA: TGCGCCAGCAGCCAAGAGCACAGAACTGAAGCTTTCTTT.

The J gene is TRBJ2-7, the V gene TRBV5-1; 9 nucleotides align to TRBD2. Germline lookup yields CDR1 SGHRS and CDR2 YFSETQ. The CDR3 totals 14 residues. V was clipped by 2 bases and J by 3 bases; unmatched bases: 3. The CDR3 protein is CASSFRRGGYEQYF. CDR3 nucleotides: TGCGCCAGCAGCTTTCGGCGGGGGGGCTACGAGCAGTACTTC.

The CDR3 loop reads CSVSGQGAFF. CDR3 DNA sequence: TGCAGCGTATCGGGTCAGGGTGCTTTCTTT. The V gene is TRBV29-1, the J gene TRBJ1-1; weak D call: TRBD1 (5 bases). The CDR3 contains 10 residues. Trimming removed 6 bases at V and 11 bases at J, with 13 bases between. Germline V CDR1 and CDR2: SQVTM, ANQGSEA.

This clone turned up a few times. The chain uses TRBV28 and TRBJ1-5; D unclear. Germline V gene data show CDR1 as MDHEN and CDR2 as SYDVKM. The length of the CDR3 is 12 residues. V gave up 3 bases and J gave up 7 bases, with 7 bases separating them. CDR3 amino acids: CASSFVEQPQHF. The CDR3 coding sequence is TGTGCCAGCAGTTTCGTAGAACAGCCCCAGCATTTT.

This chain uses TRBV4-1 with TRBJ2-7, with 8 bases fitting TRBD1. The V gene's germline CDR1 is MGHRA and CDR2 YSYEKL. The junction had 8 bases not matched to a gene; V was cut back by 4 bases and J by 3 bases. The CDR3 extends over 15 amino acids. The CDR3 nucleotides read TGCGCCAGCAGCCTATCCGGGACAGGACTCTACGAGCAGTACTTC. Its protein is CASSLSGTGLYEQYF.

Note on this clone: Because it lacks the conserved phenylalanine or tryptophan at the end, this CDR3 is likely a read error. The rearrangement uses TRBV5-1 and TRBJ2-7, with D possibly being TRBD1 (5 bases). The CDR3 runs to 15 residues. CDR1 is SGHRS and CDR2 is YFSETQ in the germline V gene. Between the trimmed V and J ends, which lost 2 bases and 6 bases, there was a span of 18 bases. This CDR3 is CASSLIWQGMREQYL. The CDR3 DNA reads as TGCGCCAGCAGCTTAATATGGCAGGGTATGCGCGAGCAGTACCTC.

J is TRBJ2-1 and V is TRBV2, with 9 nucleotides matching TRBD2. This CDR3 is built from 15 residues. V lost 3 bases, J lost 8 bases, and 8 bases stayed unmatched. CDR1 is SNHLY, CDR2 FYNNEI, per germline. CDR3 loop: CASSDISGSRYEQFF. The CDR3, as DNA: TGTGCCAGCAGTGACATTAGCGGGAGTAGATATGAGCAGTTCTTC.

The V call is TRBV5-4, the J call TRBJ2-2; 11 nucleotides align to TRBD2. With V trimmed by 4 bases and J by 1 base, 6 bases remained unmatched. The germline V gene has CDR1 SGHNT and CDR2 YYREEE (reference sequence). The CDR3 is 17 residues long. Here the CDR3 reads CASSPGGTSGNTGELFF. The CDR3 coding sequence is TGTGCCAGCAGCCCAGGGGGGACTAGCGGGAACACCGGGGAGCTGTTTTTT.

This clone was detected only once. J is TRBJ2-1 and V is TRBV6-6; 8 positions agree with TRBD2. This CDR3 region has 16 residues. Germline V CDR1 and CDR2: MNHNY, SVGAGI (reference sequence). V lost 5 bases and J lost 4; bases outside the gene matches: 10. The CDR3 sequence: CASSPSRAGGYNEQFF. CDR3 sequence (DNA): TGTGCCAGCAGTCCCTCCCGCGCGGGAGGATACAATGAGCAGTTCTTC.

This sequence joins TRBV29-1 and TRBJ1-1; D remains unclear. CDR1 SQVTM and CDR2 ANQGSEA come from the germline V gene. V lost 6 bases and J lost 0, with 11 bases in between. This CDR3 contains 13 residues. The DNA for the CDR3 is TGCAGCGTGCGGGGAATCTTGAACACTGAAGCTTTCTTT. Translation: CSVRGILNTEAFF.

There are a few counts of this clone. The chain recombines TRBV30 with TRBJ2-6; 10 nucleotides match TRBD1. Per germline, CDR1 GTSNPN and CDR2 SVGIG (reference sequence). V lost 4 bases to trimming and J lost 11 bases; unmatched junction nucleotides: 14. This CDR3 comprises 16 residues. CDR3 sequence reads: CAWTRQGALRTDVLTF. As DNA, the CDR3 is TGTGCCTGGACTAGACAGGGGGCCCTCCGGACCGACGTCCTGACTTTC. Based on the CDR3 plus reference TRBV30 and TRBJ2-6, the full variable domain is SQTIHQWPATLVQPVGSPLSLECTVEGTSNPNLYWYRQAAGRGLQLLFYSVGIGQISSEVPQNLSASRPQDRQFILSSKKLLLSDSGFYLCAWTRQGALRTDVLTFGAGSRLTVL.

This clone has a handful of counts. V usage is TRBV14 and J usage is TRBJ1-1; tentative D call: TRBD1 (5 bases). The CDR3 extends over 13 amino acids. The V gene lost 4 bases and the J gene lost 4 bases, with 10 bases spanning the gap. Germline CDR1 reads SGHDN; CDR2 reads FVKESK. For the CDR3, the DNA is TGTGCCAGCAGCCCCTCGACAGTCACTGAAGCTTTCTTT. It is translated as CASSPSTVTEAFF.

This clone was seen a few times. The chain recombines TRBV6-6 with TRBJ1-1; D perhaps matches TRBD1 (5 bases). V was clipped by 7 bases and J by 4 bases, with 19 bases between them. Germline V gene sequence: CDR1 MNHNY, CDR2 SVGAGI (reference sequence). The CDR3 has 15 amino acids. The CDR3: CASTSGGWRRTEAFF. The DNA of the CDR3 is TGTGCCAGCACTTCGGGGGGGTGGAGGCGCACTGAAGCTTTCTTT.

This sequence joins TRBV19 and TRBJ2-7, with 12 nucleotides matching TRBD2. Germline-derived CDR1 and CDR2 are LNHDA and SQIVND (reference sequence). CDR3 length: 16 residues. J gave up 4 bases and V 5 bases, and 9 bases lay outside the gene matches. CDR3 residues: CASSSRTSGTKYEQYF. The CDR3 bases are TGTGCCAGTAGTTCAAGGACTAGCGGGACCAAATACGAGCAGTACTTC.

The genes are TRBV30 and TRBJ2-2, with no clear D. The V and J ends lost 2 bases and 3 bases respectively, with 10 bases between them. CDR3 length: 14 amino acids. CDR1 is GTSNPN, CDR2 SVGIG, per germline (reference sequence). CDR3 amino acids: CAWSQVLYTGELFF. The CDR3 DNA is TGTGCCTGGAGTCAGGTACTTTACACCGGGGAGCTGTTTTTT. The full variable domain, its missing parts supplied by reference TRBV30 and TRBJ2-2, is SQTIHQWPATLVQPVGSPLSLECTVEGTSNPNLYWYRQAAGRGLQLLFYSVGIGQISSEVPQNLSASRPQDRQFILSSKKLLLSDSGFYLCAWSQVLYTGELFFGEGSRLTVL.

In this sample, this clone turned up a few times. V is TRBV7-9 and J is TRBJ1-2; D is perhaps TRBD1 (5 bases). The germline V gene encodes CDR1 SEHNR and CDR2 FQNEAQ (reference sequence). The CDR3 is made up of 13 amino acids. V lost 2 bases, J lost 4 bases, and 8 bases lay in between. CDR3 protein: CASSLQGGYGYTF. CDR3 coding DNA: TGTGCCAGCAGCTTACAGGGCGGCTATGGCTACACCTTC. The whole variable domain, filled in from reference TRBV7-9 and TRBJ1-2, reads DTGVSQNPRHKITKRGQNVTFRCDPISEHNRLYWYRQTLGQGPEFLTYFQNEAQLEKSRLLSDRFSAERPKGSFSTLEIQRTEQGDSAMYLCASSLQGGYGYTFGSGTRLTVV.

V gene TRBV11-1 combines with J gene TRBJ1-1; D may be TRBD1 (5 bases). This CDR3 is built from 15 residues. Trimming shortened V by 6 bases and J by 1 base, and 15 bases separated the two germline ends. Germline V gives CDR1 SGHAT, CDR2 FQDESV (reference sequence). The CDR3 protein is CASRPIGQPNTEAFF. DNA of the CDR3: TGTGCCAGCAGGCCAATAGGACAACCGAACACTGAAGCTTTCTTT.

This clone was detected a few times. One end of the junction fails to match germline, which may point to a read error. The V and J genes are TRBV7-7 and TRBJ2-1; weak D call: TRBD1 (5 bases). The CDR3 totals 15 residues. Per the germline V gene, CDR1 is SSHAT and CDR2 is FNYEAQ (reference sequence). Here the CDR3 DNA reads TGTGCTAGCAGCAAAGGGGTTGGATCCTACAATGAGCAGTTCTTC. Translating gives CASSKGVGSYNEQFF.

The chain is built from TRBV5-1 and TRBJ2-1, with D possibly TRBD2 on 5 matching bases. The CDR3 runs to 16 residues. The V and J ends lost 0 bases and 0 bases respectively, with 10 bases between them. The V gene's germline CDR1 is SGHRS and CDR2 YFSETQ. The CDR3: CASSLGLASSYNEQFF. The CDR3 DNA sequence: TGCGCCAGCAGCTTGGGGCTAGCTAGCTCCTACAATGAGCAGTTCTTC.

This clone was observed a handful of times. This chain joins TRBV27 and TRBJ1-1; TRBD1 matches 9 bases. The CDR3 is 17 residues long. Trimming took 5 bases from V and 2 from J; bases not matched to a gene: 12. Germline V gene lookup returns CDR1 MNHEY and CDR2 SMNVEV (reference sequence). The CDR3 DNA follows: TGTGCCAGCAGTGGGGGACAGGGCGCAATTCGAAACACTGAAGCTTTCTTT. Translation: CASSGGQGAIRNTEAFF.

The chain has TRBV6-6 and TRBJ1-2; 10 nucleotides agree with TRBD1. The germline V gene encodes CDR1 MNHNY and CDR2 SVGAGI (reference sequence). With 2 bases clipped from V and 4 bases from J, the junction kept 1 base outside the gene matches. The CDR3 contains 14 residues. In DNA form, the CDR3 reads TGTGCCAGCAGTTACGGGACAGGGGTCTATGGCTACACCTTC. This codes for CASSYGTGVYGYTF.

The chain uses TRBV7-2 and TRBJ2-7, with 7 bases matching TRBD2. V shed 7 bases and J 3 bases; nucleotides not matched to a gene: 6. Germline CDR1 reads SGHTA; CDR2 reads FQGNSA. This CDR3 has 13 amino acids. The CDR3 spells CASIRWGGYEQYF. The CDR3, as DNA: TGTGCCAGCATTAGATGGGGGGGCTACGAGCAGTACTTC.